Here is one T cell receptor (beta chain) with its context. Its antigen specificity is not known. Base qualities are missing; no much larger clone stands one base away. The data were taken from a study of T cells in localized non-small cell lung cancer (dated by TCRdb to 2019 to 2021). Regarding the research as a whole: T cell repertoires of 200 to 250 early-stage NSCLC patients were analyzed, with tumors being compared against uninvolved tumor-adjacent lungs. The cohort was made up of roughly 250 treatment-naive NSCLC patients whose localized lung tumors had been resected. NSCLC patients had a mean age of roughly 64 years, and 129 were male and about a hundred female. Beyond this particular receptor, the publication reports: The highest T cell clonality was observed in uninvolved tumor-adjacent lung, where clonality exceeded that of tumor, suggesting that antigenic responses were more focused in uninvolved tumor-adjacent lung. Because the study design was exploratory, TCR variables were selected using unadjusted p-values without false-discovery rate correction. A median of approximately 62 of the top 100 tumor clones turned up in the paired uninvolved adjacent lung, and 25 to 35 of those clones also ranked among the top 100 of that same adjacent lung. Because multi-region tumor sequencing was not done, intratumor heterogeneity could not be ruled out. Longer overall survival was associated with higher T cell density in blood, whereas shorter survival was associated with higher clonality in adjacent lung.

At diagnosis, tumor, uninvolved tumor-adjacent lung and peripheral blood were collected and then preserved as a mix of FFPE and fresh-frozen material. Blood samples were analyzed as peripheral blood mononuclear cells for TCR repertoire profiling. V is shortened by 1 base, J by 6 bases, and the region joining them spans 5 bases. CDR1 SGHAT and CDR2 FQDESV were looked up in the germline V gene (reference sequence). Counted from cysteine to phenylalanine, this CDR3 has 12 amino acids. The sequence is cut down to CDR3 DNA, 36 bases in frame from base 1. TCR beta CDR3 regions were sequenced from DNA using the immunoSEQ Assay. The study's processing was this. To compute T cell density, TCR beta template counts were normalized to usable DNA, which was estimated by amplifying housekeeping genes. Richness was estimated with the preseqR package, extrapolating to 400,000 templates for PBMC samples and 120,000 templates for tissue samples. Clonality was defined by subtracting Pielou's evenness from one. Tissue-enriched TCRs were identified by differential abundance testing using productive amino-acid clonotypes, minimum total count 5 and alpha 0.1. The Jaccard Index and the Morisita Overlap Index were used to measure how much the repertoires overlapped between compartments. GLIPH grouped TCR beta CDR3s together with public tetramer-defined viral CDR3s, and a viral motif had to include at least three viral sequences and show V-gene enrichment. Sourced from immuneACCESS, this table was stored by TCRdb with only in-frame sequences that have V and J called. A share of the clones is absent; for the studies checked, an unresolved V gene accounts for under half, and the remainder has no known explanation. V, J and clone size are those of that table, while D and trimming were read from the DNA. The sample table shows roughly 39,000 clones, and around 79% are seen once. The biggest ten clones account for less than 35% of the sample.

The chain is made from TRBV11-1 and TRBJ2-3, with the identity of the D gene unclear. This clonotype originated in a woman aged 35-75 years with stage II squamous cell lung carcinoma. The specimen was PBMCs, collected before any cancer treatment. The bases read TGTGCCAGCAGCTTAGAAAGGGATACGCAGTATTTT. This codes for CASSLERDTQYF.